This T cell receptor (beta chain) was sequenced during a study of patients and donors after allogeneic stem cell transplantation. TCRdb reprocessed the RT-PCR reads via MiXCR and lists one record per CDR3 protein. Of approximately 200,000 distinct CDR3 sequences in the sample, less than 45% are singletons; the top ten hold 33%. Germline CDR1 is DFQATT and CDR2 is SNEGSKA (reference sequence). The CDR3 is made up of 15 amino acids. V dropped 6 bases and J dropped 1 base, with 18 bases sitting between them. This clonotype came up a few times. The sample taken for sequencing was blood, either unsorted or a sorted T cell fraction (not recorded which). The sequence derives from a human donor who was either an allogeneic HSCT recipient or a stem cell or donor lymphocyte infusion donor (not recorded which). It is not recorded whose cells these are; they may come from a transplant donor. The chain employs TRBV20-1 and TRBJ1-1; D remains unclear. The CDR3 loop reads CSAQGLGLPNTEAFF. CDR3 in DNA: TGCAGTGCCCAAGGTTTAGGACTCCCGAACACTGAAGCTTTCTTT.